This T cell receptor beta chain came from a study of early T cells in non-severe SARS-CoV-2 infection. Looking at the study overall: Bulk RNA isolated from unsorted whole blood underwent sequencing; chains were not paired. Study results and caveats: Anti-spike CD8 responses were favored in VDJdb matching, and private and CD4 specificities were missed.

The TCR library protocol attached unique molecular identifiers to the individual cDNA molecules. Using its own MiXCR run on the 5' RACE reads, TCRdb lists one record per CDR3 protein. The table records more than 50,000 distinct CDR3 sequences, around 12% of them present only once. Unmatched junction bases numbered 7, after V lost 4 bases and J lost 3 bases. CDR3 length: 15 amino acids. The germline V gene encodes CDR1 SEHNR and CDR2 FQNEAQ (reference sequence). This clonotype has only a few counts. Antigen unknown. The receptor was isolated from an adult who was a healthcare worker with PCR-confirmed SARS-CoV-2 infection or an uninfected control (not recorded which). Sequenced: whole blood. V is TRBV7-9 and J is TRBJ2-7, with 9 bases lining up with TRBD1. In nucleotides, the CDR3 is TGTGCCAGCAGCTCTGACCGGGACAGGGTCTACGAGCAGTACTTC. Residues: CASSSDRDRVYEQYF.